This passage covers 31 T cell receptor beta chains from one sample sequenced in a study of blood T cell repertoires in COVID-19 (dated by TCRdb to the early 2020s). Receptor amplification or capture employed the immunoSEQ multiplex PCR assay. TCRdb holds this immuneACCESS table with in-frame rearrangements only. Some clones are missing; in checked studies, unresolved V genes explain under half, and the rest has no known cause. In all, the sample holds 180,000 or so clones, and roughly 85% of those were seen once. Clones ranked in the top ten supply 4.5% to 5% of the sample. Sequences were obtained from peripheral blood. Receptor source: an elderly woman with acute or convalescent COVID-19.

Of note for this clone: This CDR3 is also generated by other DNA sequences in the sample. The V gene is TRBV18, the J gene TRBJ1-5; D gene uncertain. The ends were cut back, 6 bases at V and 4 bases at J, with 10 bases in the middle. Germline V gene sequence: CDR1 KGHSH, CDR2 LQKENI. CDR3 size: 13 residues. CDR3 sequence: CASSRGENQPQHF. In nucleotides, the CDR3 is TGTGCCAGCTCCCGCGGGGAAAATCAGCCCCAGCATTTT.

V usage is TRBV9 and J usage is TRBJ2-1; D gene unclear. Trimming removed 0 bases at V and 9 bases at J, with 16 bases between. Germline V gives CDR1 SGDLS, CDR2 YYNGEE. The CDR3 has 15 amino acids. The CDR3: CASSVGREPPLEQFF. As DNA, the CDR3 is TGTGCCAGCAGCGTAGGTCGAGAACCGCCGCTTGAGCAGTTCTTC.

V usage is TRBV7-2 and J usage is TRBJ1-5; weak D call: TRBD1 (6 bases). V was clipped by 0 bases and J by 3 bases, with 12 bases between them. The germline V gene has CDR1 SGHTA and CDR2 FQGNSA. The CDR3 extends over 16 amino acids. The CDR3 DNA reads TGTGCCAGCAGCTTAGCGTCAGGGGTCTACAATCAGCCCCAGCATTTT. It translates to CASSLASGVYNQPQHF. Full variable domain (remainder filled in from reference TRBV7-2 and TRBJ1-5): GAGVSQSPSNKVTEKGKDVELRCDPISGHTALYWYRQSLGQGLEFLIYFQGNSAPDKSGLPSDRFSAERTGGSVSTLTIQRTQQEDSAVYLCASSLASGVYNQPQHFGDGTRLSIL.

The chain recombines TRBV18 with TRBJ2-5; 11 nucleotides match TRBD2. The CDR3 has 13 amino acids. J gave up 5 bases and V 6 bases, and 2 bases lay outside the gene matches. The germline CDR1 and CDR2 sequences are KGHSH and LQKENI. The CDR3 is CASSWTSGETQYF. CDR3 in DNA: TGTGCCAGCTCCTGGACTAGCGGGGAGACCCAGTACTTC.

V is TRBV7-2 and J is TRBJ2-3; 10 nucleotides agree with TRBD1. Germline CDR1 is SGHTA and CDR2 is FQGNSA. J was trimmed by 2 bases and V by 3 bases; bases with no gene match: 5. This CDR3 is built from 16 residues. The CDR3 here is CASSFRTGGITDTQYF. As DNA, the CDR3 is TGTGCCAGCAGCTTTAGGACAGGGGGTATCACAGATACGCAGTATTTT.

This sequence joins TRBV28 and TRBJ1-2; perhaps TRBD1 as D (6 bases). The CDR3 loop spans 13 amino acids. The V and J ends lost 4 bases and 3 bases respectively, with 9 bases between them. Germline V gives CDR1 MDHEN, CDR2 SYDVKM. CDR3 residues: CASSSGAHYGYTF. CDR3 bases: TGTGCCAGCAGTTCAGGGGCTCACTATGGCTACACCTTC.

Many counts were recorded for this clone. V and J are TRBV7-2 and TRBJ1-2; 10 nucleotides align to TRBD1. CDR1 SGHTA and CDR2 FQGNSA come from the germline V gene. The CDR3 totals 13 residues. Germline trimming cut 7 bases from V and 8 bases from J; bases unmatched to any gene: 7. CDR3 amino acids: CASTNDRGRGYTF. The CDR3 DNA follows: TGTGCCAGCACCAACGACAGGGGGCGAGGCTACACCTTC. The full variable domain, its missing parts supplied by reference TRBV7-2 and TRBJ1-2, is GAGVSQSPSNKVTEKGKDVELRCDPISGHTALYWYRQSLGQGLEFLIYFQGNSAPDKSGLPSDRFSAERTGGSVSTLTIQRTQQEDSAVYLCASTNDRGRGYTFGSGTRLTVV.

The gene calls are TRBV7-9 and TRBJ1-4; 12 bases align to TRBD1. CDR1 is SEHNR, CDR2 FQNEAQ, per germline (reference sequence). After removal of 5 bases from V and 2 bases from J, the junction contained 3 bases not matched to a gene. The CDR3 sequence is 16 residues long. This chain's CDR3 is CASSPGQGATNEKLFF. DNA for the CDR3: TGTGCCAGCAGCCCGGGACAGGGGGCGACTAATGAAAAACTGTTTTTT.

The chain employs TRBV6-5 and TRBJ1-1; unclear D gene. V lost 5 bases, J lost 7 bases, and 5 bases lay in between. CDR1 and CDR2 (germline): MNHEY, SVGAGI. The CDR3 length is 10 residues. CDR3 sequence: CASSRNEAFF. In DNA, the CDR3 is TGTGCCAGCAGTCGTAATGAAGCTTTCTTT.

This sequence joins TRBV29-1 and TRBJ2-3; tentatively, D is TRBD2 (5 bases). Per the germline V gene, CDR1 is SQVTM and CDR2 is ANQGSEA. Trimming took off 6 bases at V and 4 bases at J, with 11 bases between the two ends. The CDR3 contains 12 residues. DNA of the CDR3: TGCAGCGTCGCTCGGGGTCCAGATACGCAGTATTTT. It codes for CSVARGPDTQYF.

This clone has just a few counts. This rearrangement joins TRBV27 to TRBJ2-7; tentative D call: TRBD2 (6 bases). This CDR3 has 15 amino acids. From germline, CDR1 is MNHEY and CDR2 SMNVEV (reference sequence). V gave up 6 bases and J gave up 3 bases, with 18 bases separating them. CDR3 DNA sequence: TGTGCCAGCAGCATCGGGACTCTGACTTACTACGAGCAGTACTTC. Residues: CASSIGTLTYYEQYF.

This chain uses TRBV5-1 with TRBJ2-5; 9 bases agree with TRBD2. The CDR3 runs 15 residues. Per the germline V gene, CDR1 is SGHRS and CDR2 is YFSETQ. The J segment lost 4 bases and the V segment lost 4 bases, leaving 8 bases of the junction unmatched. The CDR3 coding sequence is TGCGCCAGCAGCCCCAGGGTAGCGGGAGTAGAGACCCAGTACTTC. As protein: CASSPRVAGVETQYF.

The chain couples TRBV3-1 (or the pseudogene TRBV3-2) to TRBJ1-1; D remains ambiguous. Germline V gene sequence: CDR1 LGHDT, CDR2 YNNKEL (reference sequence). Trimming cost V 1 base and J 4 bases, with 7 bases left between them. CDR3 length: 13 residues. The chain's CDR3 is CASSQGLSTEAFF. CDR3 nucleotides: TGTGCCAGCAGCCAAGGTCTCAGCACTGAAGCTTTCTTT.

This clone showed up just a few times. The chain joins TRBV27 to TRBJ1-5; 11 nucleotides match TRBD1. The length of the CDR3 is 17 residues. Germline V gene data show CDR1 as MNHEY and CDR2 as SMNVEV (reference sequence). Germline trimming cut 5 bases from V and 4 bases from J; bases unmatched to any gene: 10. CDR3 region: CASSPNRDRGINQPQHF. The CDR3 DNA sequence: TGTGCCAGCAGTCCGAACCGGGACAGGGGGATTAATCAGCCCCAGCATTTT.

The count of this clone is one. The V and J genes are TRBV10-3 and TRBJ2-7; tentatively, D is TRBD1 (5 bases). The CDR3 has 13 residues. Germline V lookup: CDR1 ENHRY, CDR2 SYGVKD. V was clipped by 6 bases and J by 0 bases, with 9 bases between them. This CDR3 reads CAISKTDSYEQYF. The CDR3 nucleotides are TGTGCCATCAGCAAGACAGACTCCTACGAGCAGTACTTC.

The V call is TRBV6-2 or TRBV6-3, the J call TRBJ1-5; D may be TRBD1 (5 bases). Trimming took 4 bases from V and 3 from J, leaving 10 bases between them. In germline, CDR1 is MNHEY, CDR2 SVGEGT. There are 14 residues in the CDR3. In DNA, the CDR3 is TGTGCCAGCAGTTTTGTGACAGTCAATCAGCCCCAGCATTTT. It yields the protein CASSFVTVNQPQHF.

V gene TRBV19 combines with J gene TRBJ2-3; 10 bases match TRBD2. J lost 4 bases, V lost 6 bases, and 7 bases had no gene match. CDR3 length: 15 amino acids. Germline CDR1 and CDR2: LNHDA and SQIVND (reference sequence). The CDR3 nucleotides read TGTGCCAGTAGACAACTAGCGGGACGTGCAGATACGCAGTATTTT. This sequence encodes CASRQLAGRADTQYF.

V and J are TRBV12-3 or TRBV12-4 and TRBJ1-2, with TRBD1 as a possible D gene (6 bases). V was pared by 7 bases and J by 9 bases, with 15 bases between. This CDR3 contains 12 residues. For the CDR3, the DNA is TGTGCCAGCAATACAGGGTTGTCTAGCTACACCTTC. As protein: CASNTGLSSYTF.

CDR3 sequence: CASSQYLRDRGRLSGNTIYF. In DNA, the CDR3 is TGCGCCAGCAGCCAATATCTCCGGGACAGAGGACGTTTATCCGGAAACACCATATATTTT. The chain has TRBV4-3 and TRBJ1-3; 7 bases are a match to TRBD1. Germline V gene sequence: CDR1 LGHNA, CDR2 YSLEER. This CDR3 spans 20 amino acids. The trim removed 2 bases at V and 4 bases at J, leaving 20 bases unmatched.

This clone occurred a few times. The rearrangement joins TRBV6-6 to TRBJ1-4; TRBD1 aligns across 7 bases. Per germline, CDR1 MNHNY and CDR2 SVGAGI (reference sequence). Trimming took 7 bases from V and 7 from J; bases not matched to a gene: 12. This CDR3 is built from 15 residues. CDR3 protein: CASTLTTGKTEKLFF. The CDR3 region has the DNA TGTGCCAGCACTCTAACGACAGGGAAGACTGAAAAACTGTTTTTT.

The chain combines TRBV28 with TRBJ2-1, with D possibly being TRBD1 (6 bases). V was cut by 6 bases and J by 10 bases, with 13 bases left in between. The CDR3 totals 12 residues. The germline CDR1 and CDR2 sequences are MDHEN and SYDVKM. The CDR3 coding sequence is TGTGCCAGCAGAACCACCCAGGGGGAGCAGTTCTTC. Translation: CASRTTQGEQFF.

The chain couples TRBV24-1 to TRBJ2-7; 8 bases match TRBD1. CDR3 length equals 13 residues. With V trimmed by 9 bases and J by 0 bases, 3 bases remained unmatched. Germline V gene data show CDR1 as KGHDR and CDR2 as SFDVKD. The CDR3 spells CATGDRNSYEQYF. The CDR3 bases are TGTGCCACCGGGGACAGGAACTCCTACGAGCAGTACTTC.

The chain has TRBV6-5 and TRBJ1-6, with D tentatively TRBD1 (5 bases). Per the germline V gene, CDR1 is MNHEY and CDR2 is SVGAGI. This CDR3 spans 15 amino acids. V was shortened by 3 bases and J by 7 bases, with 13 bases between the two germline ends. CDR3 in amino acids: CASSYYQGGNSPLHF. In DNA, the CDR3 is TGTGCCAGCAGTTATTATCAGGGTGGGAATTCACCCCTCCACTTT.

The chain links TRBV27 to TRBJ2-7; 9 nucleotides agree with TRBD1. Germline loops: CDR1 MNHEY, CDR2 SMNVEV (reference sequence). V lost 3 bases, J lost 4 bases, and 4 bases stayed unmatched. The CDR3 runs to 14 residues. CDR3 coding DNA: TGTGCCAGCAGTTTCCGGGACAGGGATTACGAGCAGTACTTC. Residues: CASSFRDRDYEQYF.

This rearrangement joins TRBV20-1 to TRBJ2-5; 9 nucleotides align to TRBD2. V was clipped by 3 bases and J by 5 bases; unmatched bases: 13. CDR3 size: 16 residues. Germline CDR1 and CDR2: DFQATT and SNEGSKA (reference sequence). CDR3 DNA sequence: TGCAGTGCTAGTCGACCTAGCGGGAACCTCCAGGAGACCCAGTACTTC. This codes for CSASRPSGNLQETQYF.

This clone has more than one count but fewer than ten. The V call is TRBV5-1, the J call TRBJ1-1, with 8 nucleotides matching TRBD1. Looked up from germline, CDR1 is SGHRS and CDR2 is YFSETQ. The CDR3 spans 15 residues. V shed 0 bases and J 3 bases; nucleotides not matched to a gene: 4. The CDR3 DNA is TGCGCCAGCAGCTTGGGCGAGGACAGGGACACTGAAGCTTTCTTT. It yields the protein CASSLGEDRDTEAFF.

This clone has just one count. V gene TRBV9 combines with J gene TRBJ1-2; D gene ambiguous. There are 12 residues in the CDR3. Germline assignment: CDR1 SGDLS and CDR2 YYNGEE. V dropped 4 bases and J dropped 6 bases, with 10 bases sitting between them. This chain's CDR3 is CASSPPLHGYTF. CDR3 DNA sequence: TGTGCCAGCAGCCCCCCCCTTCATGGCTACACCTTC.

The count of this clone is one. The rearrangement joins TRBV14 to TRBJ2-6; the D is unclear. V lost 0 bases and J lost 1, with 7 bases in between. Germline V gives CDR1 SGHDN, CDR2 FVKESK. The CDR3 has 16 amino acids. CDR3 bases: TGTGCCAGCAGCCAAGATACGCGGTCTGGGGCCAACGTCCTGACTTTC. Its translation is CASSQDTRSGANVLTF.

The chain combines TRBV3-1 (or the pseudogene TRBV3-2) with TRBJ1-2, with 11 bases matching TRBD1. The germline CDR1 and CDR2 sequences are LGHDT and YNNKEL (reference sequence). J lost 7 bases, V lost 5 bases, and 6 bases had no gene match. The CDR3 is made up of 14 amino acids. For the CDR3, the DNA is TGTGCCAGCAGCGGACAGGGGGCGAAAGGTGGCTACACCTTC. Its protein is CASSGQGAKGGYTF.

This chain uses TRBV27 with TRBJ2-7; D call uncertain. V lost 6 bases to trimming and J lost 0 bases, with 12 bases between them. CDR1 and CDR2 from the germline V gene are MNHEY and SMNVEV (reference sequence). CDR3 size: 14 residues. The CDR3 sequence: CASSQTWSSYEQYF. The CDR3 nucleotides are TGTGCCAGCAGCCAGACTTGGAGCTCCTACGAGCAGTACTTC.

The chain combines TRBV28 with TRBJ1-2, with 8 bases fitting TRBD1. Trimming took 3 bases from V and 8 from J; bases not matched to a gene: 8. This CDR3 has 14 residues. Germline V CDR1 and CDR2: MDHEN, SYDVKM. In nucleotides, the CDR3 is TGTGCCAGCAGTTTGGGCAGGGGGCGAGGGGGCTACACCTTC. Protein: CASSLGRGRGGYTF.